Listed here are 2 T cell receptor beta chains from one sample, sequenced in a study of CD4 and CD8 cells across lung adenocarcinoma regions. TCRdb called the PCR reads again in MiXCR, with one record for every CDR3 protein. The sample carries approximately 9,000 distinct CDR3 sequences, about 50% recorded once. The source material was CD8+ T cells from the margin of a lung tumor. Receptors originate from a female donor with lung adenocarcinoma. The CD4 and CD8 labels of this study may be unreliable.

In DNA, the CDR3 is TGTGCCAGCATTTTTGCTCCGGGAGATCTGGGAGAGACCCAGTACTTC. Protein product: CASIFAPGDLGETQYF. The gene calls are TRBV6-5 and TRBJ2-1, with a weak D call TRBD2 (6 bases). The assigned J gene may be wrong: the sequence end matches TRBJ2-5 better. The germline CDR1 and CDR2 sequences are MNHEY and SVGAGI. The CDR3 sequence is 16 residues long.

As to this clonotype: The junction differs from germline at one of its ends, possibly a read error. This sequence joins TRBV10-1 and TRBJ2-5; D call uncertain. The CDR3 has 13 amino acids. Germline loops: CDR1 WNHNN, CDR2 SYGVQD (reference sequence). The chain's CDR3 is CASRRGDKETQYF. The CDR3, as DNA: TGCGCCAGCAGACGCGGTGACAAAGAGACGCAGTATTTC.